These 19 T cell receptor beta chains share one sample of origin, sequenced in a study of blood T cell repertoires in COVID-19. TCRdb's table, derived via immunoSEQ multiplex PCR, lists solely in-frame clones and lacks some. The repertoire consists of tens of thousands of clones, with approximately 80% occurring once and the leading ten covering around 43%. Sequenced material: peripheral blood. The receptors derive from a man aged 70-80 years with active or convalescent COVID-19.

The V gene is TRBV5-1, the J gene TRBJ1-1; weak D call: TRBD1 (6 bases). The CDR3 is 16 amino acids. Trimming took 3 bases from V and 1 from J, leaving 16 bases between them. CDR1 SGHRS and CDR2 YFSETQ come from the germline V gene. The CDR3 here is CASSSRDTQRNTEAFF. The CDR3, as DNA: TGCGCCAGCAGCTCCCGGGACACCCAACGGAACACTGAAGCTTTCTTT.

The CDR3 here is CASSSAVAGYTF. Here the CDR3 DNA reads TGTGCCAGCAGTTCGGCGGTAGCTGGCTACACCTTC. V is TRBV6-2 or TRBV6-3 and J is TRBJ1-2; unclear D gene. Per germline, CDR1 MNHEY and CDR2 SVGEGT. Trimming left V 4 bases short and J 7 bases short, with 10 bases between. The CDR3 loop spans 12 amino acids.

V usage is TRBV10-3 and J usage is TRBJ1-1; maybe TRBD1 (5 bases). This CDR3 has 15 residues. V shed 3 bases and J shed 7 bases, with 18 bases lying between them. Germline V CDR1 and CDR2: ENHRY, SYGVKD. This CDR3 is CAISETGTHRGEAFF. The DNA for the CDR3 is TGTGCCATCAGTGAAACCGGGACTCATCGGGGTGAAGCTTTCTTT.

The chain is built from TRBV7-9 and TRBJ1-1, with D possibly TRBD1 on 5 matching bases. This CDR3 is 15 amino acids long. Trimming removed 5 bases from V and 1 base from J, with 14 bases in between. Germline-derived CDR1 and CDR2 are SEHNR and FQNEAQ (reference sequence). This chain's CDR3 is CASSQHLGQNTEAFF. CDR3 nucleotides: TGTGCCAGCAGCCAACATCTCGGACAGAACACTGAAGCTTTCTTT.

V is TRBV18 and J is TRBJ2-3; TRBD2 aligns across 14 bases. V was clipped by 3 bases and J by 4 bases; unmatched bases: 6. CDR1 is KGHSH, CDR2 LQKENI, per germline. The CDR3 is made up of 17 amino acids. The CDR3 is CASSPSTSGGGADTQYF. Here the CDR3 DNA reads TGTGCCAGCTCACCGTCGACTAGCGGGGGGGGAGCAGATACGCAGTATTTT.

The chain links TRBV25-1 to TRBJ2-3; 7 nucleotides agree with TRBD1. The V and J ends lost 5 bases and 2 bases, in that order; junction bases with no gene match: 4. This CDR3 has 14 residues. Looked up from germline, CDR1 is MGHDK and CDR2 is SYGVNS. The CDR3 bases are TGTGCCAGCAGTTCGACAGGGCCCACAGATACGCAGTATTTT. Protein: CASSSTGPTDTQYF.

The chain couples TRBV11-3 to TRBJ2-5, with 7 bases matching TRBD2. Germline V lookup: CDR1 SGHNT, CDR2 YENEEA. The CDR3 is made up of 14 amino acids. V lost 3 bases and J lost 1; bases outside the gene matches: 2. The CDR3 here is CASSLSGGQETQYF. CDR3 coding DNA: TGTGCCAGCAGCTTGTCGGGGGGCCAAGAGACCCAGTACTTC. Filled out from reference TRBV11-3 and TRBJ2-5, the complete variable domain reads EAGVVQSPRYKIIEKKQPVAFWCNPISGHNTLYWYLQNLGQGPELLIRYENEEAVDDSQLPKDRFSAERLKGVDSTLKIQPAELGDSAVYLCASSLSGGQETQYFGPGTRLLVL.

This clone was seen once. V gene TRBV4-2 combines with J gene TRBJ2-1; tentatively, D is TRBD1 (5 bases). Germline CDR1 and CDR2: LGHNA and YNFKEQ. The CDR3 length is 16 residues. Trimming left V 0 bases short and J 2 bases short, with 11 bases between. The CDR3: CASSQEAQEPYNEQFF. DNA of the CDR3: TGTGCCAGCAGCCAAGAGGCACAGGAACCCTACAATGAGCAGTTCTTC.

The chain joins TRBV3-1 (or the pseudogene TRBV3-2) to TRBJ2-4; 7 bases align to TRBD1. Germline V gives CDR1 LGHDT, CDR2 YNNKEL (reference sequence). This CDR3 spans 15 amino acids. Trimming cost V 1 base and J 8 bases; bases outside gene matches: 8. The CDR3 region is CASSQVYRGEDIQYF. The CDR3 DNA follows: TGTGCCAGCAGCCAAGTATACAGGGGCGAGGACATTCAGTACTTC.

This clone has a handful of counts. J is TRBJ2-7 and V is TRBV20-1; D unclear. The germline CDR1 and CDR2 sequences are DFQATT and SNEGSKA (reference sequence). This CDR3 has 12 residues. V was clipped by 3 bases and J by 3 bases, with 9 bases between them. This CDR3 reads CSASTTFYEQYF. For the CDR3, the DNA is TGCAGTGCTAGTACGACATTCTACGAGCAGTACTTC.

The CDR3 is CASSTGTSGITGELFF. In DNA form, the CDR3 reads TGTGCCAGTAGCACCGGGACTAGCGGGATCACCGGGGAGCTGTTTTTT. V is TRBV19 and J is TRBJ2-2; TRBD2 matches at 13 bases. CDR1 is LNHDA, CDR2 SQIVND, per germline (reference sequence). The CDR3 sequence is 16 residues long. The V segment lost 6 bases and the J segment 4 bases; nucleotides outside the gene matches: 5. Full variable domain (outside the CDR3, taken from reference TRBV19 and TRBJ2-2): DGGITQSPKYLFRKEGQNVTLSCEQNLNHDAMYWYRQDPGQGLRLIYYSQIVNDFQKGDIAEGYSVSREKKESFPLTVTSAQKNPTAFYLCASSTGTSGITGELFFGEGSRLTVL.

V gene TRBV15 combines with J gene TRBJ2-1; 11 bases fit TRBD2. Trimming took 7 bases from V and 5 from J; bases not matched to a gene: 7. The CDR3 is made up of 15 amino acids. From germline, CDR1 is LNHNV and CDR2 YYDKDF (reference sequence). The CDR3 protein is CATNRGLADHNEQFF. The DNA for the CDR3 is TGTGCCACCAACCGGGGACTAGCGGATCACAATGAGCAGTTCTTC.

CDR3 sequence reads: CASNTGVNTEAFF. CDR3 DNA sequence: TGTGCCAGTAACACAGGGGTGAACACTGAAGCTTTCTTT. The genes are TRBV19 and TRBJ1-1; TRBD1 aligns across 7 bases. The CDR3 is made up of 13 amino acids. V lost 7 bases to trimming and J lost 0 bases; unmatched junction nucleotides: 2. The germline CDR1 and CDR2 sequences are LNHDA and SQIVND (reference sequence).

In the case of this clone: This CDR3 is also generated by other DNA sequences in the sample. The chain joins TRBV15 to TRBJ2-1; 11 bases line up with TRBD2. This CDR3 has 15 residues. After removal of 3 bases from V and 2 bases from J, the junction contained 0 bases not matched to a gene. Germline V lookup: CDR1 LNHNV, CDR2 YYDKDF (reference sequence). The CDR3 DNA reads TGTGCCACCAGCAGTAGCGGGAGGGCCTACAATGAGCAGTTCTTC. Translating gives CATSSSGRAYNEQFF.

The CDR3 is CASSPQWGTNNEQFF. DNA for the CDR3: TGTGCCAGCAGCCCCCAGTGGGGGACAAACAATGAGCAGTTCTTC. V and J are TRBV3-1 (or the pseudogene TRBV3-2) and TRBJ2-1; D may be TRBD1 (6 bases). With 4 bases removed from V and 5 bases from J, the gap between germline ends came to 15 bases. CDR3 length equals 15 residues. Looked up from germline, CDR1 is LGHDT and CDR2 is YNNKEL (reference sequence).

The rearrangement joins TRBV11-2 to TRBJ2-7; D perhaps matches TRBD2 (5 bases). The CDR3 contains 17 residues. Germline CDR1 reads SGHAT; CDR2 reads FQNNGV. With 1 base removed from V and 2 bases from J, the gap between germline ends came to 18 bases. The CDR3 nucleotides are TGTGCCAGCAGCTTAGCGTTTTTCGGGGAGATGCCCTACGAGCAGTACTTC. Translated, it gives CASSLAFFGEMPYEQYF.

CDR3 protein: CASSPRDRTSFSYTF. DNA for the CDR3: TGTGCCAGCAGCCCGAGGGACAGGACAAGTTTTAGCTACACCTTC. The V and J genes are TRBV9 and TRBJ1-2, with 8 positions matching TRBD1. Germline V gives CDR1 SGDLS, CDR2 YYNGEE. CDR3 size: 15 residues. The V gene end was trimmed by 4 bases and the J gene end by 9 bases; junction bases not matched to a gene: 14.

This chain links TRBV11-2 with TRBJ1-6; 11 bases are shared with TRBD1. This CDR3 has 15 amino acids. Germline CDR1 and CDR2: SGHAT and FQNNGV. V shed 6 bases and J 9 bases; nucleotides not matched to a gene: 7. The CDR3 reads CASSWDRGSGSPLHF. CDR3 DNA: TGTGCCAGCAGTTGGGACAGGGGGAGCGGTTCACCCCTCCACTTT.

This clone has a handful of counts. Here the CDR3 reads CASSLGSYYGYTF. The CDR3 DNA follows: TGTGCCAGCAGCTTGGGCAGTTACTATGGCTACACCTTC. The chain has TRBV7-2 and TRBJ1-2, with D uncertain. The CDR3 is 13 amino acids. Looked up from germline, CDR1 is SGHTA and CDR2 is FQGNSA. Trimming removed 3 bases at V and 3 bases at J, with 8 bases between.